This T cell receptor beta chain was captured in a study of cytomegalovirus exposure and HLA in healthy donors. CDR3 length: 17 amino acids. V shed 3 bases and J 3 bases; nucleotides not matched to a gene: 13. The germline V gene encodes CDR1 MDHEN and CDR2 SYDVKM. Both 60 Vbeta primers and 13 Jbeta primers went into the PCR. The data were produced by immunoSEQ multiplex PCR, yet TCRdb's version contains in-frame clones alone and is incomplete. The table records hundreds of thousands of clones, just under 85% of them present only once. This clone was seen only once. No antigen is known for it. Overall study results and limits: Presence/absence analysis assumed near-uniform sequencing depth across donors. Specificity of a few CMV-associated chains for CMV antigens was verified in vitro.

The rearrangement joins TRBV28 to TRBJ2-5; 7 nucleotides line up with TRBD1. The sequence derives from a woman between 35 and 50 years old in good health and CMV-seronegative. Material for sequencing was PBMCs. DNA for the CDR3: TGTGCCAGCAGTTTCTTGGGCAGGGCCAGGGGGAAAGAGACCCAGTACTTC. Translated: CASSFLGRARGKETQYF.